Each of the 9 T cell receptor beta chains below was sequenced from the same sample in a study of cytomegalovirus exposure and HLA in healthy donors. Vbeta (60) and Jbeta (13) primers were used in the PCR. Profiling relied on immunoSEQ multiplex PCR, and the TCRdb table lists in-frame clones only, not all of them. The repertoire table contains around 140,000 clones. The sequenced sample was PBMCs. Receptors were obtained from a young man in good health and CMV-seronegative.

V gene TRBV5-1 combines with J gene TRBJ1-5, with D hard to call. The CDR3 covers 13 residues. Germline loops: CDR1 SGHRS, CDR2 YFSETQ. V was shortened by 4 bases and J by 7 bases, with 12 bases between the two germline ends. CDR3 region: CASSQAGSQPQHF. Here the CDR3 DNA reads TGCGCCAGCAGCCAGGCCGGGAGCCAGCCCCAGCATTTT.

The rearrangement joins TRBV11-2 to TRBJ2-7, with D possibly TRBD1 on 6 matching bases. CDR3 length equals 12 residues. The V and J ends lost 5 bases and 4 bases respectively, with 9 bases between them. Germline V gene sequence: CDR1 SGHAT, CDR2 FQNNGV. The CDR3 nucleotides are TGTGCCAGCAGCGCACAGGGTTACGAGCAGTACTTC. Encoded protein: CASSAQGYEQYF. Combining the CDR3 with reference TRBV11-2 and TRBJ2-7 gives the whole variable domain EAGVAQSPRYKIIEKRQSVAFWCNPISGHATLYWYQQILGQGPKLLIQFQNNGVVDDSQLPKDRFSAERLKGVDSTLKIQPAKLEDSAVYLCASSAQGYEQYFGPGTRLTVT.

The chain employs TRBV28 and TRBJ1-1, with a possible D match to TRBD1 (6 bases). The germline CDR1 and CDR2 sequences are MDHEN and SYDVKM. V lost 2 bases to trimming and J lost 6 bases, with 10 bases between them. The CDR3 contains 13 residues. The CDR3 sequence: CASSLNRVAEAFF. CDR3 DNA sequence: TGTGCCAGCAGTTTAAACAGGGTCGCTGAAGCTTTCTTT.

This chain joins TRBV6-6 and TRBJ2-1; 7 nucleotides agree with TRBD2. This CDR3 has 14 residues. CDR1 is MNHNY and CDR2 is SVGAGI in the germline V gene (reference sequence). V dropped 5 bases and J dropped 3; count of bases not matched to a gene: 4. The CDR3 spells CASSLADYYNEQFF. The CDR3 DNA is TGTGCCAGCAGTCTAGCGGACTACTACAATGAGCAGTTCTTC.

The rearrangement joins TRBV5-4 to TRBJ1-2; 9 bases line up with TRBD1. The CDR3 is 13 residues long. V dropped 5 bases and J dropped 5; count of bases not matched to a gene: 4. The germline V gene has CDR1 SGHNT and CDR2 YYREEE (reference sequence). In DNA form, the CDR3 reads TGTGCCAGCAGTCTCGGGACAGGGTATGGCTACACCTTC. Translation gives CASSLGTGYGYTF.

The chain combines TRBV7-6 with TRBJ2-7, with 10 bases that match TRBD1. The CDR3 has 14 residues. With V trimmed by 4 bases and J by 6 bases, 6 bases remained unmatched. Germline-derived CDR1 and CDR2 are SGHVS and FNYEAQ. The CDR3 reads CASSSSGTGAEQYF. DNA of the CDR3: TGTGCCAGCAGCTCATCCGGGACAGGGGCCGAGCAGTACTTC.

V gene TRBV11-3 combines with J gene TRBJ2-1, with D unresolved. The CDR3 length is 13 residues. Trimming removed 6 bases at V and 6 bases at J, with 12 bases between. Per germline, CDR1 SGHNT and CDR2 YENEEA. The CDR3 DNA follows: TGTGCCAGCAGGCTCCAGACTGGCAATGAGCAGTTCTTC. The encoded protein is CASRLQTGNEQFF.

The chain employs TRBV19 and TRBJ2-1, with a weak D call TRBD2 (6 bases). There are 17 residues in the CDR3. Germline-derived CDR1 and CDR2 are LNHDA and SQIVND (reference sequence). Trimming took 1 base from V and 1 from J, leaving 14 bases between them. The CDR3 DNA follows: TGTGCCAGTAGTATAGGGGACTGGGCAGAATCCTACAATGAGCAGTTCTTC. This sequence encodes CASSIGDWAESYNEQFF.

This chain links TRBV19 with TRBJ2-1; a weak D match, TRBD2 (6 bases). The CDR3 runs 16 residues. Germline V gene sequence: CDR1 LNHDA, CDR2 SQIVND (reference sequence). With 0 bases removed from V and 3 bases from J, the gap between germline ends came to 12 bases. The CDR3 region is CASSIDLGGYYNEQFF. In nucleotides, the CDR3 is TGTGCCAGTAGTATAGATTTGGGGGGTTACTACAATGAGCAGTTCTTC. The full variable domain, with the rest looked up from reference TRBV19 and TRBJ2-1, is DGGITQSPKYLFRKEGQNVTLSCEQNLNHDAMYWYRQDPGQGLRLIYYSQIVNDFQKGDIAEGYSVSREKKESFPLTVTSAQKNPTAFYLCASSIDLGGYYNEQFFGPGTRLTVL.